This TCR beta chain was documented in a study of blood T cell repertoires in COVID-19 (dated by TCRdb to 2018 to 2020). With regard to the full study: Samples covering the acute and convalescent phases of COVID-19 were provided by collaborators in the United States, Italy and Spain. The samples were drawn from the first 160 participants of the ongoing ImmuneRACE study and from 1,254 subjects provided by 6 global collaborators. Where available, HLA class I and class II types were obtained from metadata supplied by the sample provider rather than from assay-based typing. The dataset comprised deeply sampled blood TCRbeta repertoires from subjects exposed to, actively infected with, or recovered from COVID-19. The repertoires were made available in a free public database intended to serve as a resource for research on the immune response to SARS-CoV-2. A de-identified subject ID, COVID-19 status, age in years and sex were almost always included in the sample metadata. The material from the prospective study consisted of cDNA or gDNA derived from T cells, B-cell-depleted T cells, or PBMCs. The research as a whole found: The quantity of clinical and demographic metadata differed by source and by participant and was supplied without curation.

TCRbeta CDR3 regions were amplified from genomic DNA by means of the immunoSEQ Assay, a bias-controlled multiplex PCR. Turning to the authors' computational methods: Nucleated cell counts per sample were estimated from amplification of reference gene primers within the assay. To quantify the absolute abundance of each unique TCRbeta CDR3 rearrangement, sequence reads were collapsed and filtered. Productive Simpson clonality was computed per sample as the square root of Simpson's diversity index over productive rearrangements. The clones in this table, taken by TCRdb from immuneACCESS, are in-frame only. Not every clone is retained; where verified, under half of the shortfall comes from an unresolved V gene, and the cause of the rest is unknown. V and J calls and clone size are those listed in that table; D and trimming were worked out from the DNA. Present in this sample are roughly 190,000 clones, around 90% of which were seen just once. The ten largest clones add up to about a fifth of the sample.

Worth noting for this clone: The clone's antigen remains unknown. The record has no base qualities; no much larger clone is one base away.

Collaborating institutions collected whole blood in K2EDTA tubes following their own protocols. For TCRbeta analysis, collaborators shipped samples in one of three forms: frozen whole blood, isolated PBMCs, or DNA extracted from either of those sample types. The germline V gene specifies MNHEY as CDR1 and SVGAGI as CDR2. Trimming takes 9 bases off V and 5 bases off J; junction bases not matched to a gene: 10. Including the terminal cysteine and phenylalanine, the CDR3 comprises 13 residues. Only the CDR3 region is kept as DNA, spanning 39 bases read in frame from base 1. The source is a man aged 60-69 years with active or convalescent COVID-19. The chain joins TRBV6-5 to TRBJ2-7; 7 central bases correspond to TRBD1. The sample consisted of peripheral blood. The CDR3 region: CASADRSLHEQYF. The DNA is as follows: TGTGCCAGTGCGGACAGGAGTCTCCACGAGCAGTACTTC.